The 24 T cell receptor beta chains listed next were all sequenced from one sample in a study of regulatory T cells in long-lasting Graves disease. According to the study, TCR beta libraries were built with iRepertoire HTBI primers and CDR3-region Arm-PCR. Each CDR3 protein is one row after TCRdb ran MiXCR on the multiplex PCR reads. Of nearly 350,000 distinct CDR3 sequences in the sample, around 20% are singletons; the top ten hold 25% to 35%. Noted time point: persistent/refractory GD, antithyroid drugs over 5 years with positive TRAb. PBMCs were the source of the RNA used for TCR sequencing. The sample here was peripheral blood mononuclear cells (PBMCs), taken when the disease was refractory, from a patient treated with antithyroid drugs. These receptors came from a female donor with Graves disease.

The sample holds many counts of this clonotype. The rearrangement uses TRBV10-3 and TRBJ2-5; 8 nucleotides match TRBD1. Unmatched junction bases numbered 6, after V lost 0 bases and J lost 3 bases. This CDR3 is built from 16 residues. The germline CDR1 and CDR2 sequences are ENHRY and SYGVKD. CDR3 coding DNA: TGTGCCATCAGTGAGTCGCCAGGGACAGGCGAAGAGACCCAGTACTTC. It yields the protein CAISESPGTGEETQYF.

This clonotype was detected a few times. The chain uses TRBV20-1 and TRBJ1-1; 8 bases agree with TRBD1. The CDR3 spans 13 residues. Germline assignment: CDR1 DFQATT and CDR2 SNEGSKA (reference sequence). CDR3 DNA: TGCAGGGTCACAGGGGGGGTGGACACTGAAGCTTTCTTT. Amino acid sequence: CRVTGGVDTEAFF.

This clonotype was counted a few times. The CDR3 protein is CSVEDRKSNYGYTF. The DNA of the CDR3 is TGCAGCGTTGAAGACAGAAAGTCTAACTATGGCTACACCTTC. V is TRBV29-1 and J is TRBJ1-2; D is unclear. The V end lost 0 bases, the J end lost 0 bases, and 8 bases lay between the germline ends. Germline values: CDR1 SQVTM, CDR2 ANQGSEA. CDR3 length equals 14 residues.

This clonotype has ten or more counts. The chain has TRBV2 and TRBJ2-7; TRBD2 might be the D (5 bases). V lost 6 bases, J lost 4 bases, and 13 bases lay in between. The CDR3 extends over 13 amino acids. Germline CDR1 reads SNHLY; CDR2 reads FYNNEI. The CDR3 loop is CASREHGGYEQYF. The CDR3 coding sequence is TGTGCCAGCAGGGAACATGGAGGTTACGAGCAGTACTTC.

In this sample, this clonotype turned up many times. In DNA, the CDR3 is TGCAGCGCCACTACAGGGATGATTGAGACCCAGTACTTC. Protein product: CSATTGMIETQYF. The genes are TRBV29-1 and TRBJ2-5, with D maybe TRBD1 (6 bases). Per germline, CDR1 SQVTM and CDR2 ANQGSEA. V was clipped by 7 bases and J by 5 bases, with 17 bases between them. The CDR3 has 13 amino acids.

This clonotype occurred many times. V usage is TRBV30 and J usage is TRBJ1-6, with D perhaps TRBD1 (6 bases). V was pared by 8 bases and J by 7 bases, with 15 bases between. The germline V gene encodes CDR1 GTSNPN and CDR2 SVGIG (reference sequence). This CDR3 comprises 13 residues. As DNA, the CDR3 is TGTGCCCACAAGGGGGGATGGAATTCACCCCTCCACTTT. It yields the protein CAHKGGWNSPLHF.

This chain connects TRBV6-1 to TRBJ2-7, with D possibly being TRBD1 (7 bases). Germline V gives CDR1 MNHNS, CDR2 SASEGT. This CDR3 spans 15 amino acids. Trimming removed 6 bases at V and 0 bases at J, with 15 bases between. The CDR3 protein is CASSGGAGGSYEQYF. CDR3 DNA sequence: TGTGCCAGCAGCGGCGGGGCAGGGGGCTCCTACGAGCAGTACTTC.

In its sample, this clonotype was seen many times. This sequence joins TRBV9 and TRBJ1-1; a weak D match, TRBD1 (5 bases). Germline lookup yields CDR1 SGDLS and CDR2 YYNGEE. This CDR3 has 17 residues. Trimming took 4 bases from V and 0 from J, leaving 19 bases between them. The CDR3 DNA reads TGTGCCAGCAGCACCTCATGGGGGACTGCCGTGAACACTGAAGCTTTCTTT. Protein sequence: CASSTSWGTAVNTEAFF.

As concerns this clonotype: This likely stems from a read error, as it lies one base from a far larger clone. The V call is TRBV6-1, the J call TRBJ1-1; D is undetermined. This CDR3 contains 15 residues. Germline values: CDR1 MNHNS, CDR2 SASEGT. In nucleotides, the CDR3 is TGTGCCGGCAGCCCCCAGGTTGTGCGGAACACTGAAGCTTTCTTT. It codes for CAGSPQVVRNTEAFF.

This clonotype was observed a handful of times. The CDR3 protein is CASRSTGAGELFF. The CDR3 DNA sequence: TGTGCCAGCAGGTCCACTGGGGCCGGGGAGCTGTTTTTT. This chain links TRBV28 with TRBJ2-2; D is uncertain. The CDR3 totals 13 residues. CDR1 is MDHEN, CDR2 SYDVKM, per germline. Deletions cut 6 bases from V and 6 bases from J, with 11 bases between.

The sample holds many counts of this clonotype. The V call is TRBV12-3 or TRBV12-4, the J call TRBJ1-6, with D possibly matching TRBD1 (5 bases). V gave up 1 base and J gave up 4 bases, with 8 bases separating them. The CDR3 has 15 residues. The CDR3 DNA sequence: TGTGCCAGCAGTTTAGGTGGGACGTATAATTCACCCCTCCACTTT. Its translation: CASSLGGTYNSPLHF.

This clonotype has only a few counts. This chain connects TRBV3-1 to TRBJ1-1; 9 bases match TRBD1. The germline gives CDR1 LGHDT, CDR2 YNNKEL (reference sequence). The length of the CDR3 is 17 residues. V lost 1 base, J lost 4 bases, and 10 bases stayed unmatched. The CDR3 DNA sequence: TGTGCCAGCAGCCAAGGGCTTCCGACAGGGGGAGGCACTGAAGCTTTCTTT. Its protein product is CASSQGLPTGGGTEAFF. The whole variable domain, remainder taken from reference TRBV3-1 and TRBJ1-1, is DTAVSQTPKYLVTQMGNDKSIKCEQNLGHDTMYWYKQDSKKFLKIMFSYNNKELIINETVPNRFSPKSPDKAHLNLHINSLELGDSAVYFCASSQGLPTGGGTEAFFGQGTRLTVV.

Ten or more counts support this clonotype. The CDR3: CASALGQGNTEAFF. The CDR3 bases are TGTGCTAGTGCCCTCGGACAGGGGAACACTGAAGCTTTCTTT. The V gene is TRBV12-5, the J gene TRBJ1-1, with 8 bases that match TRBD1. The CDR3 spans 14 residues. CDR1 and CDR2 (germline): LGHNT, FRNRAP. V trimming: 7 bases; J trimming: 1 base; junction bases outside the gene matches: 5.

Regarding this clonotype: A much more abundant neighbour one base away suggests this may be a read error. This chain links TRBV7-2 with TRBJ2-5, with D maybe TRBD1 (6 bases). Germline values: CDR1 SGHTA, CDR2 FQGNSA. Trimming shortened V by 5 bases and J by 5 bases, and 15 bases separated the two germline ends. This CDR3 spans 14 amino acids. This CDR3 reads CASSPLRGGETQYF. The CDR3, as DNA: TGTGCCAGCAGCCCCCTCAGGGGCGGGGAGACCCAGTACTTC.

This clonotype has only a few counts. The rearrangement links TRBV27 to TRBJ1-1; 10 bases are shared with TRBD1. Per germline, CDR1 MNHEY and CDR2 SMNVEV (reference sequence). The CDR3 runs to 13 residues. J lost 4 bases, V lost 7 bases, and 3 bases had no gene match. Written as DNA, the CDR3 is TGTGCCAGCACCCGGACAGGGGGCACTGAAGCTTTCTTT. Its protein product is CASTRTGGTEAFF.

In its sample, this clonotype was seen once. V is TRBV7-9 and J is TRBJ1-1, with D perhaps matching TRBD1 (5 bases). The CDR3 spans 14 residues. V shed 7 bases and J shed 4 bases, with 16 bases lying between them. Per the germline V gene, CDR1 is SEHNR and CDR2 is FQNEAQ (reference sequence). The CDR3: CASMPLRGSTEAFF. In DNA, the CDR3 is TGTGCCAGCATGCCACTGCGGGGGAGCACTGAAGCTTTCTTT.

The chain recombines TRBV15 with TRBJ2-1; a weak D match, TRBD1 (6 bases). This CDR3 contains 15 residues. Looked up from germline, CDR1 is LNHNV and CDR2 is YYDKDF (reference sequence). Trimming shortened V by 3 bases and J by 4 bases, and 13 bases separated the two germline ends. Here the CDR3 DNA reads TGTGCCACCAGCAGGGCACGGACAGAGTACAATGAGCAGTTCTTC. Its protein is CATSRARTEYNEQFF.

The V call is TRBV30, the J call TRBJ2-7, with 8 bases identical to TRBD1. The CDR3 runs 14 residues. Germline values: CDR1 GTSNPN, CDR2 SVGIG (reference sequence). V lost 0 bases, J lost 6 bases, and 7 bases stayed unmatched. The CDR3 DNA reads as TGTGCCTGGAGTGTCGGGGCAGGGGGCGGCGAGCAGTACTTC. As protein: CAWSVGAGGGEQYF. The full variable domain, rest sourced from reference TRBV30 and TRBJ2-7, is SQTIHQWPATLVQPVGSPLSLECTVEGTSNPNLYWYRQAAGRGLQLLFYSVGIGQISSEVPQNLSASRPQDRQFILSSKKLLLSDSGFYLCAWSVGAGGGEQYFGPGTRLTVT.

The rearrangement links TRBV11-2 to TRBJ2-7; D gene uncertain. Germline V gives CDR1 SGHAT, CDR2 FQNNGV. Trimming cost V 5 bases and J 0 bases, with 11 bases left between them. The CDR3 extends over 14 amino acids. DNA for the CDR3: TGTGCCAGCAGCCACGGACCGAGCTCCTACGAGCAGTACTTC. Its translation is CASSHGPSSYEQYF. Together with reference TRBV11-2 and TRBJ2-7, the CDR3 gives the full variable domain: EAGVAQSPRYKIIEKRQSVAFWCNPISGHATLYWYQQILGQGPKLLIQFQNNGVVDDSQLPKDRFSAERLKGVDSTLKIQPAKLEDSAVYLCASSHGPSSYEQYFGPGTRLTVT.

This clonotype was counted a few times. This chain connects TRBV5-1 to TRBJ2-2; D is possibly TRBD2 (7 bases). The CDR3 is 16 amino acids. Germline V gene lookup returns CDR1 SGHRS and CDR2 YFSETQ. Trimming shortened V by 4 bases and J by 2 bases, and 15 bases separated the two germline ends. The CDR3 sequence: CASSPGAGANTGELFF. The CDR3 DNA is TGCGCCAGCAGCCCCGGGGCGGGGGCTAACACCGGGGAGCTGTTTTTT.

The chain carries TRBV6-2 or TRBV6-3 and TRBJ1-6, with 7 bases lining up with TRBD1. This CDR3 comprises 19 residues. V was clipped by 2 bases and J by 0 bases; unmatched bases: 10. CDR1 and CDR2 from the germline V gene are MNHEY and SVGEGT. The CDR3 DNA is TGTGCCAGCAGTTACCCCACGGACAGGAGGAGCTCCTATAATTCACCCCTCCACTTT. This gives the protein CASSYPTDRRSSYNSPLHF.

This chain links TRBV20-1 with TRBJ2-1; D gene ambiguous. Germline V gene sequence: CDR1 DFQATT, CDR2 SNEGSKA (reference sequence). V shed 0 bases and J shed 3 bases, with 12 bases lying between them. The CDR3 extends over 15 amino acids. The CDR3 loop is CSARDPRHLYNEQFF. CDR3 DNA sequence: TGCAGTGCTAGAGATCCGCGACACCTCTACAATGAGCAGTTCTTC.

This clonotype appeared many times. The chain links TRBV5-1 to TRBJ1-2; 10 bases agree with TRBD1. The CDR3 is 15 residues long. Germline trimming cut 4 bases from V and 3 bases from J; bases unmatched to any gene: 6. The germline gives CDR1 SGHRS, CDR2 YFSETQ. The CDR3 nucleotides read TGCGCCAGCAGCCCGGCGACAGGGGGCGACTATGGCTACACCTTC. Translated: CASSPATGGDYGYTF.

J is TRBJ2-5 and V is TRBV7-9; D perhaps matches TRBD1 (5 bases). Germline V CDR1 and CDR2: SEHNR, FQNEAQ (reference sequence). This CDR3 has 15 amino acids. V was cut by 3 bases and J by 5 bases, with 16 bases left in between. The CDR3 DNA reads as TGTGCCAGCAGCTTTATACAGGCCGATGGGGAGACCCAGTACTTC. It encodes CASSFIQADGETQYF.